This T cell receptor beta chain was captured in a study of cytomegalovirus exposure and HLA in healthy donors. For this clone: The antigen is undetermined.

Study outcomes and limitations: When analyzed later, the rates of TCR association showed variation by HLA locus, with DRB1 the most and HLA-C the fewest. Available immune exposure information covered CMV serostatus only. 150 or so TCR beta chains were listed as cytomegalovirus-associated.

V shed 4 bases and J 5 bases; nucleotides not matched to a gene: 6. This CDR3 has 14 residues. CDR1 and CDR2 from the germline V gene are SGHRS and YFSETQ. Researchers ran the PCR with 60 Vbeta and 13 Jbeta primers. Authors' processing steps: An analysis performed later counted 75 million to 80 million unique TCR beta chains (around 9.9 million of them shared). Sequenced by immunoSEQ multiplex PCR; TCRdb stores in-frame clones only, minus some. D and trimming were read from the DNA, whereas the V and J calls and clone size are those reported in that table. The table has roughly 120,000 clones, over 65% seen once.

The TCR comes from a young woman in good health and CMV-seronegative. Sequenced sample: PBMCs. The chain combines TRBV5-1 with TRBJ2-5; the match to TRBD1 covers 9 bases. The CDR3 here is CASSITGQGETQYF. CDR3 DNA sequence: TGCGCCAGCAGCATTACGGGACAGGGTGAGACCCAGTACTTC.